This T cell receptor (beta chain) is drawn from a study of CD8 T cells in Susac syndrome. Broader study findings: Individuals included in the TCR sequencing and HLA analysis were acknowledged by the study to be relatively few in number.

This clonotype was counted a single time. The antigen is not known. The J segment lost 1 base and the V segment lost 6 bases, leaving 6 bases of the junction unmatched. The CDR3 consists of 14 residues. CDR1 and CDR2 from the germline V gene are SGHRS and YFSETQ. An input of about 0.45 to 1 ug of RNA was subjected to reverse transcription using random hexamers. Multiplex immunoSEQ PCR targeted 54 Vbeta and 13 Jbeta TCR beta segments. TCRdb used MiXCR to reprocess the immunoSEQ multiplex PCR reads, holding one entry per CDR3 protein. The sample lists 150,000 to 200,000 distinct CDR3 sequences, about 96% occurring once. The multiple sclerosis control cohort comprised treatment-naive individuals presenting with stable or active relapsing-remitting disease. Bulk CD8+ and CD4+ cells came from magnetic negative isolation; CD8+ TEMRA by FACS.

The specimen sequenced was CD4+ T cells from PBMCs. This chain joins TRBV5-1 and TRBJ2-7; 8 nucleotides align to TRBD1. This sequence originates from a human donor with multiple sclerosis. CDR3 DNA: TGCGCCAGCACCCGGACAGGGAATTCCTACGAGCAGTACTTC. Translation: CASTRTGNSYEQYF.